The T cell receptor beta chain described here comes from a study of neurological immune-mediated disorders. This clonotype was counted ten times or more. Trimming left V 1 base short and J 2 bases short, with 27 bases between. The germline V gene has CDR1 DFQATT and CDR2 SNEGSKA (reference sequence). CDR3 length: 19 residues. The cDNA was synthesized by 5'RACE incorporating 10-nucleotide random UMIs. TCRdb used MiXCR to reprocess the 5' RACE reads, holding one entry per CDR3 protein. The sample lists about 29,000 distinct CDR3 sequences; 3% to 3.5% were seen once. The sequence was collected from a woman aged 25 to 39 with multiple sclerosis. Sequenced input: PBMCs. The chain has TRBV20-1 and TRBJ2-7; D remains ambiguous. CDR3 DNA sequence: TGCAGTGCTAGAGGTGTCGGACCCGTACTCCCCTCCGGCCCCTACGAGCAGTACTTC. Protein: CSARGVGPVLPSGPYEQYF.